Detailed here is one T cell receptor beta chain. The antigen is unknown. The data were taken from a study of blood T cells in healthy people across ages. V was clipped by 2 bases and J by 0 bases, with 7 bases between them. Looked up from germline, CDR1 is MNHEY and CDR2 is SVGEGT. The CDR3 extends over 15 amino acids. PCR was performed a second time for about 6 to 11 cycles using a sample-barcoded 5' primer and a J-beta primer mix. MiXCR, run by TCRdb on the 5' RACE reads, gives a single entry per CDR3 protein. Of hundreds of thousands of distinct CDR3 sequences in the sample, around 21% were seen once. Points from the study as a whole: The donors' CMV status was not determined, possibly confounding changes in expanded clonotypes.

The sequenced sample was blood. This receptor was taken from a man aged 65-85 years in good health. The chain carries TRBV6-2 or TRBV6-3 and TRBJ2-2; the D is unclear. This CDR3 is CASSYSTANTGELFF. The CDR3 region has the DNA TGTGCCAGCAGTTACAGTACGGCGAACACCGGGGAGCTGTTTTTT.